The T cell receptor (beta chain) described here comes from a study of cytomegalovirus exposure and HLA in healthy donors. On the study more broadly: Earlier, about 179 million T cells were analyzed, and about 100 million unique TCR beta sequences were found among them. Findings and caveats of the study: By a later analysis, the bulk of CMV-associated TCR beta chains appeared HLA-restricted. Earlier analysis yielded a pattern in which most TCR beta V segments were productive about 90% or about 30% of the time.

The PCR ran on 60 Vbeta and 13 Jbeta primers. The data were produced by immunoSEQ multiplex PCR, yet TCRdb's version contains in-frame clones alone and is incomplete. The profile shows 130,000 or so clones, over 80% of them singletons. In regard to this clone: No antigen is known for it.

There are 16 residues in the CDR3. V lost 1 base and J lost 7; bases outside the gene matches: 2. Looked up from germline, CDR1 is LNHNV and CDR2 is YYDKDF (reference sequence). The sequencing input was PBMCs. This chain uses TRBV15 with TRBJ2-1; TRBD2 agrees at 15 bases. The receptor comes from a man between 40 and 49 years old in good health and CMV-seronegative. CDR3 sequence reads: CATSRGGTSGGNEQFF. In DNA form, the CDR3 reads TGTGCCACCAGCAGAGGCGGGACTAGCGGGGGGAATGAGCAGTTCTTC.